The rows below give T cell receptor beta chains drawn from one sample of a study of blood T cell repertoires in COVID-19. The protocol was immunoSEQ multiplex PCR, while the TCRdb copy is restricted to in-frame clones and leaves out a portion. Here the sample spans about 47,000 clones, approximately 86% being singletons. The sequencing sample was made of peripheral blood. Receptors originate from a man aged 60 to 75 with active COVID-19. The CDR3 runs from the conserved cysteine through the conserved F or W. The D gene is left open where the match is weak. Rows give clone size only sometimes, using once, few, many, or a class for an expanded clone.

d_call,clone_size,j_call,v_call,cdr3_aa,cdr3_nt
TRBD1,-,TRBJ1-2,TRBV6-6,CASRTGTGLSDGYTF,TGTGCCAGCAGAACCGGGACAGGACTATCTGATGGCTACACCTTC
-,-,TRBJ1-5,TRBV2,CASSQARNEQPQHF,TGTGCCAGCAGCCAGGCCCGGAATGAGCAGCCCCAGCATTTT
-,-,TRBJ1-5,TRBV28,CASSASYQPQHF,TGTGCCAGCAGCGCGAGTTATCAGCCCCAGCATTTT
-,-,TRBJ1-1,TRBV5-1,CASSLVADTLGVTEAFF,TGCGCCAGCAGCTTGGTGGCGGACACCCTGGGTGTCACTGAAGCTTTCTTT
-,-,TRBJ2-1,TRBV19,CASSIEYRAYSYNEQFF,TGTGCCAGTAGTATAGAGTACAGGGCCTACTCCTACAATGAGCAGTTCTTC
-,-,TRBJ1-4,TRBV2,CASSKDTANEKLFF,TGTGCCAGCAGTAAGGACACCGCTAATGAAAAACTGTTTTTT
TRBD2,-,TRBJ2-2,TRBV6-2/TRBV6-3,CASSPPGLAGAGGELFF,TGTGCCAGCAGTCCCCCCGGACTAGCGGGGGCCGGCGGGGAGCTGTTTTTT
TRBD1,-,TRBJ2-1,TRBV5-1,CASSPGTGGEGEQFF,TGCGCCAGCAGCCCAGGGACAGGGGGTGAGGGTGAGCAGTTCTTC
-,-,TRBJ1-6,TRBV6-6,CASSRQAGHSPLHF,TGTGCCAGCAGCCGACAGGCCGGCCATTCACCCCTCCACTTT
-,-,TRBJ1-1,TRBV6-2/TRBV6-3,CASSYTVNTEAFF,TGTGCCAGCAGTTACACGGTGAACACTGAAGCTTTCTTT
TRBD1,-,TRBJ1-2,TRBV7-9,CASSFPTGLNYGYTF,TGTGCCAGCAGCTTCCCGACAGGGCTGAACTATGGCTACACCTTC
-,-,TRBJ1-4,TRBV19,CASSIFAINEKLFF,TGTGCCAGTAGTATTTTTGCGATAAATGAAAAACTGTTTTTT
TRBD1,-,TRBJ2-7,TRBV5-5,CASSPGTGYYEQYF,TGTGCCAGCAGTCCCGGGACAGGGTACTACGAGCAGTACTTC
-,few,TRBJ1-6,TRBV2,CASSDQRGSSYNSPLHF,TGTGCCAGCAGTGATCAGAGGGGGTCATCTTATAATTCACCCCTCCACTTT
TRBD1,-,TRBJ1-1,TRBV5-1,CASSSGTGTNTEAFF,TGCGCCAGCAGCTCTGGGACAGGGACGAACACTGAAGCTTTCTTT
-,-,TRBJ2-1,TRBV9,CASSVDGANPQGQFF,TGTGCCAGCAGCGTAGACGGAGCCAACCCCCAGGGGCAGTTCTTC
-,-,TRBJ2-3,TRBV6-5,CASSFGQSQDTQYF,TGTGCCAGCAGTTTTGGACAGAGCCAAGATACGCAGTATTTT
TRBD2,-,TRBJ2-5,TRBV11-2,CASSPRGGGAGLETQYF,TGTGCCAGCAGCCCGCGGGGGGGTGGTGCCGGCCTCGAGACCCAGTACTTC
TRBD1,-,TRBJ2-5,TRBV24-1,CATSDPGTGSVETQYF,TGTGCCACCAGTGACCCCGGGACAGGGTCTGTGGAGACCCAGTACTTC
-,-,TRBJ1-6,TRBV30,CAWRGQADNSPLHF,TGTGCCTGGAGGGGACAAGCGGATAATTCACCCCTCCACTTT
-,-,TRBJ2-5,TRBV28,CASSSSIGGGETQYF,TGTGCCAGCAGTTCGTCGATTGGTGGAGGGGAGACCCAGTACTTC
-,-,TRBJ1-6,TRBV6-1,CASSEDRKSSYNSPLHF,TGTGCCAGCAGTGAAGACAGGAAAAGCTCCTATAATTCACCCCTCCACTTT
TRBD1,-,TRBJ2-4,TRBV11-2,CASSRGAGGFGDIQYF,TGTGCCAGCAGTCGAGGTGCAGGGGGCTTTGGGGACATTCAGTACTTC
TRBD1,-,TRBJ1-1,TRBV19,CASSDPDRGFEAFF,TGTGCCAGTAGTGACCCGGACAGGGGCTTTGAAGCTTTCTTT
TRBD2,few,TRBJ2-7,TRBV25-1,CASTSGGFSYEQYF,TGTGCCAGCACTAGCGGGGGGTTCTCCTACGAGCAGTACTTC
-,-,TRBJ2-7,TRBV7-8,CASSPGTPLEQYF,TGTGCCAGCAGCCCCGGGACACCGCTCGAGCAGTACTTC
TRBD1,-,TRBJ1-2,TRBV20-1,CSASPTGDGYTF,TGCAGTGCTAGTCCCACAGGGGATGGCTACACCTTC
-,once,TRBJ2-1,TRBV18,CASSPNEDNEQFF,TGTGCCAGCTCACCAAACGAGGACAATGAGCAGTTCTTC
-,-,TRBJ1-1,TRBV15,CATSRVHGTEAFF,TGTGCCACCAGCAGAGTCCACGGCACTGAAGCTTTCTTT
-,-,TRBJ1-1,TRBV29-1,CSVARNTEAFF,TGCAGCGTTGCCCGGAACACTGAAGCTTTCTTT
-,-,TRBJ2-1,TRBV5-1,CASSSQGLSYNEQFF,TGCGCCAGCAGCTCTCAGGGACTCTCCTACAATGAGCAGTTCTTC
-,-,TRBJ2-6,TRBV5-3,CARSLDGGFLSGANVLTF,TGTGCCAGAAGCTTGGATGGAGGGTTTCTCTCTGGGGCCAACGTCCTGACTTTC
TRBD2,-,TRBJ2-3,TRBV3-1/TRBV3-2,CASSQVGWSPSGSTDTQYF,TGTGCCAGCAGCCAAGTGGGTTGGTCGCCTAGCGGTAGCACAGATACGCAGTATTTT
-,-,TRBJ2-7,TRBV7-3,CASSLNGGSSYEQYF,TGTGCCAGCAGCTTAAATGGGGGCAGCTCCTACGAGCAGTACTTC
TRBD1,-,TRBJ2-1,TRBV10-3,CAISRDRVYNEQFF,TGTGCCATCAGCCGGGACAGGGTTTACAATGAGCAGTTCTTC
-,-,TRBJ1-3,TRBV6-6,CASSSGFGNTIYF,TGTGCCAGCAGTTCAGGGTTCGGAAACACCATATATTTT
-,-,TRBJ1-1,TRBV7-9,CASSPQGTEAFF,TGTGCCAGCAGCCCCCAGGGGACTGAAGCTTTCTTT
TRBD1,-,TRBJ1-1,TRBV5-6,CASSSGQGMMNTEAFF,TGTGCCAGCAGCTCCGGACAGGGAATGATGAACACTGAAGCTTTCTTT
-,-,TRBJ2-5,TRBV2,CASSEGAVRGETQYF,TGTGCCAGCAGTGAAGGTGCGGTCAGGGGAGAGACCCAGTACTTC
TRBD2,-,TRBJ2-1,TRBV24-1,CATSDRSGAGNNEQFF,TGTGCCACCAGTGATCGTAGCGGGGCCGGTAACAATGAGCAGTTCTTC
-,-,TRBJ1-6,TRBV28,CASMESENSPLHF,TGTGCCAGCATGGAGTCGGAAAATTCACCCCTCCACTTT
TRBD1,-,TRBJ1-6,TRBV28,CASKDRGMSPLHF,TGTGCCAGCAAGGACAGGGGGATGTCACCCCTCCACTTT
-,-,TRBJ1-2,TRBV9,CASSAEQGAWAYGYTF,TGTGCCAGCAGCGCAGAACAGGGCGCGTGGGCCTATGGCTACACCTTC
TRBD1,few,TRBJ2-2,TRBV6-2/TRBV6-3,CASSEWTGPTGELFF,TGTGCCAGCAGCGAATGGACAGGGCCTACCGGGGAGCTGTTTTTT
TRBD2,-,TRBJ2-1,TRBV29-1,CSVDSGGSYNEQFF,TGCAGCGTAGACTCGGGGGGGTCCTACAATGAGCAGTTCTTC
-,-,TRBJ2-3,TRBV19,CASSFQRQSNTDTQYF,TGTGCCAGTAGTTTCCAGCGACAGAGTAACACAGATACGCAGTATTTT
TRBD2,-,TRBJ2-1,TRBV2,CASSEEASGINEQFF,TGTGCCAGCAGTGAAGAGGCTAGCGGGATCAATGAGCAGTTCTTC
-,once,TRBJ1-1,TRBV2,CASSEFVVRAAEAFF,TGTGCCAGCAGTGAATTCGTGGTGCGGGCGGCTGAAGCTTTCTTT
-,few,TRBJ2-3,TRBV11-2,CASSLSLARMVGQYF,TGTGCCAGCAGCTTAAGTCTAGCACGGATGGTTGGGCAGTATTTT
-,-,TRBJ2-7,TRBV18,CASSQRTVTPYEQYF,TGTGCCAGCTCCCAAAGGACAGTAACTCCCTACGAGCAGTACTTC
TRBD1,-,TRBJ2-1,TRBV28,CASSFPQGARNEQFF,TGTGCCAGCAGTTTCCCACAGGGGGCGCGGAATGAGCAGTTCTTC
TRBD1,-,TRBJ2-5,TRBV4-3,CASSQDQDRVETQYF,TGCGCCAGCAGCCAAGATCAGGACAGGGTAGAGACCCAGTACTTC
-,few,TRBJ1-6,TRBV28,CASSKQGNSPLHF,TGTGCCAGCAGTAAACAGGGTAATTCACCCCTCCACTTT
TRBD1,-,TRBJ2-5,TRBV7-7,CASSLATGGGETQYF,TGTGCTAGCAGCTTAGCAACAGGGGGTGGGGAGACCCAGTACTTC
TRBD1,-,TRBJ1-1,TRBV4-1,CAGRRGSNTEAFF,TGCGCCGGGCGCAGGGGGTCGAATACTGAAGCTTTCTTT
TRBD1,-,TRBJ2-7,TRBV7-9,CASSSPDRDYEQYF,TGTGCCAGCAGCTCACCCGACAGGGATTACGAGCAGTACTTC
-,once,TRBJ1-6,TRBV6-6,CASSPGSPLYNSPLHF,TGTGCCAGCAGTCCGGGTTCTCCCCTCTATAATTCACCCCTCCACTTT
-,few,TRBJ2-1,TRBV7-9,CASSLGTHSSYNEQFF,TGTGCCAGCAGCCTGGGGACTCATAGCTCCTACAATGAGCAGTTCTTC
-,few,TRBJ1-1,TRBV2,CASRREPSTEAFF,TGTGCCAGCAGGAGGGAACCGAGCACTGAAGCTTTCTTT